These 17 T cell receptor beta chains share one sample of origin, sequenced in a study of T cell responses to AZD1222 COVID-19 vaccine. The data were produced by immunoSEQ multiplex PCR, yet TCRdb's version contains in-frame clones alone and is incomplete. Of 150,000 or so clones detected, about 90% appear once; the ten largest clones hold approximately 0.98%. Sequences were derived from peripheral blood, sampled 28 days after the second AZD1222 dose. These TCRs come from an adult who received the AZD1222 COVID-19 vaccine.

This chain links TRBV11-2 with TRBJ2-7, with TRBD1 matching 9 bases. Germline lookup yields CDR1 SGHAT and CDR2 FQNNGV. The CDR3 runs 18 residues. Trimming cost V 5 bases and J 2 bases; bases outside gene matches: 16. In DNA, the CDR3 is TGTGCCAGCAGCAGCATTTCCCGAAGGACAGGGGTGACCTACGAGCAGTACTTC. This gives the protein CASSSISRRTGVTYEQYF.

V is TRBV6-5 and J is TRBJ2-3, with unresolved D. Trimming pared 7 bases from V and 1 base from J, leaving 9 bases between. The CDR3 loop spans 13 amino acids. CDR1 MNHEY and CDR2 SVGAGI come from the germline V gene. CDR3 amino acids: CASTPPGTDTQYF. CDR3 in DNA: TGTGCCAGCACGCCCCCCGGCACAGATACGCAGTATTTT.

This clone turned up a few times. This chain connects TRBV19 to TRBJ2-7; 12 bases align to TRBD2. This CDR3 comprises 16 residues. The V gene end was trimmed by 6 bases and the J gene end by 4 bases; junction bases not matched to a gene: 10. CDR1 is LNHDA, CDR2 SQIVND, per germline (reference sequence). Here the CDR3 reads CASSPQLAGGSYEQYF. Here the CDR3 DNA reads TGTGCCAGTAGCCCTCAACTAGCGGGGGGCTCGTACGAGCAGTACTTC.

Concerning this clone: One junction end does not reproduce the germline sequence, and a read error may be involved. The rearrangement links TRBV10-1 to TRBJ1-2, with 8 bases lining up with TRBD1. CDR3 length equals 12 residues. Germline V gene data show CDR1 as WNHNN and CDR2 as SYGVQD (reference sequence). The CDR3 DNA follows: TGCGCCAGCAGCGCCCAGGGACAGGACAGGTTCTTC. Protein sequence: CASSAQGQDRFF.

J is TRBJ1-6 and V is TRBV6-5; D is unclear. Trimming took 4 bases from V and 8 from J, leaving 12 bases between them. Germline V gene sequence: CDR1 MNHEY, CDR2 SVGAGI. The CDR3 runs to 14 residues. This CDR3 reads CASSWSQTYSPLHF. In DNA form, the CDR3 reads TGTGCCAGCAGTTGGAGCCAAACCTATTCACCCCTCCACTTT.

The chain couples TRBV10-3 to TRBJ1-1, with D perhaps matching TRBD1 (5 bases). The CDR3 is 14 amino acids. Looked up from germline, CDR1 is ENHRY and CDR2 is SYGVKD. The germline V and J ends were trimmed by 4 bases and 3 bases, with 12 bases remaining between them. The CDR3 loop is CAISGGGGDTEAFF. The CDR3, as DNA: TGTGCCATCAGTGGGGGCGGGGGGGACACTGAAGCTTTCTTT.

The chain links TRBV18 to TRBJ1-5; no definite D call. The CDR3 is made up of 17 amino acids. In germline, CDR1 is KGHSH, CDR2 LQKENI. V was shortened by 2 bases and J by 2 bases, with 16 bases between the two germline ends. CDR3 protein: CASSPSNTGRRNQPQHF. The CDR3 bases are TGTGCCAGCTCACCATCGAACACGGGTCGCCGCAATCAGCCCCAGCATTTT.

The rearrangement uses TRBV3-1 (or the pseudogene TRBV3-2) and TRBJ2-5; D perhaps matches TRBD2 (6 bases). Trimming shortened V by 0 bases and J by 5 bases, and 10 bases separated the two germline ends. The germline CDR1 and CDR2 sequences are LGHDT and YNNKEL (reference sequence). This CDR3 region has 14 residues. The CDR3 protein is CASSQELAVETQYF. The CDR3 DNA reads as TGTGCCAGCAGCCAAGAACTAGCTGTTGAGACCCAGTACTTC.

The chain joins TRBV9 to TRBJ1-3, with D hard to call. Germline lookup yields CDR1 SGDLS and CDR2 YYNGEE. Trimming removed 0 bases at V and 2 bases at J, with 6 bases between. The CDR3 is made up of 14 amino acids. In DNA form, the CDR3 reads TGTGCCAGCAGCGTAGCAACTACTGGAAACACCATATATTTT. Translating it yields CASSVATTGNTIYF.

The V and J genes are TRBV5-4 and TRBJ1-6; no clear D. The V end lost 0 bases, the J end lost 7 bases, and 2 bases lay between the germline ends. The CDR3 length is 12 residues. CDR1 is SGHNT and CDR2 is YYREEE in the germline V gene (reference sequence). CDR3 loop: CASSLVNSPLHF. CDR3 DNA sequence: TGTGCCAGCAGCTTGGTAAATTCACCCCTCCACTTT.

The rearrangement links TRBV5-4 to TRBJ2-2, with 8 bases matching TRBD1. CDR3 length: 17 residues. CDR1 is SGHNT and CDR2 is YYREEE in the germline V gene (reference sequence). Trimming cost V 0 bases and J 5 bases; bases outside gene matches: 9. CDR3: CASSLGQTGVITGELFF. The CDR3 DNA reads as TGTGCCAGCAGCTTGGGGCAGACAGGGGTGATAACCGGGGAGCTGTTTTTT.

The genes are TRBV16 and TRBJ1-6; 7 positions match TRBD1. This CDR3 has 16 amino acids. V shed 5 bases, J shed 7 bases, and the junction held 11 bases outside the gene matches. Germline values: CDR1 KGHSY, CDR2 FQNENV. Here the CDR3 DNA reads TGTGCCAGCAGCGGGACTAGACAGGGTCTCAATTCACCCCTCCACTTT. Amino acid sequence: CASSGTRQGLNSPLHF.

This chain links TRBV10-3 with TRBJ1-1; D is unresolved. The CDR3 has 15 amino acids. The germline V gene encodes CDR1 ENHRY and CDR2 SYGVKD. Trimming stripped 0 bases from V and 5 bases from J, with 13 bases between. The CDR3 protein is CAISESGVGTTEAFF. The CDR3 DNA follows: TGTGCCATCAGTGAGTCCGGGGTGGGTACGACTGAAGCTTTCTTT.

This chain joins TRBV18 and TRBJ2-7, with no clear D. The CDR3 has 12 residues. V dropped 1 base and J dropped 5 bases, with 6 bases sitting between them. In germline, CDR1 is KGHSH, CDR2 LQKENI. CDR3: CASSPRLDEQYF. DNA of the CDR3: TGTGCCAGCTCACCACGTCTAGACGAGCAGTACTTC. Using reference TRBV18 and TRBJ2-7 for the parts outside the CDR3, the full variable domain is NAGVMQNPRHLVRRRGQEARLRCSPMKGHSHVYWYRQLPEEGLKFMVYLQKENIIDESGMPKERFSAEFPKEGPSILRIQQVVRGDSAAYFCASSPRLDEQYFGPGTRLTVT.

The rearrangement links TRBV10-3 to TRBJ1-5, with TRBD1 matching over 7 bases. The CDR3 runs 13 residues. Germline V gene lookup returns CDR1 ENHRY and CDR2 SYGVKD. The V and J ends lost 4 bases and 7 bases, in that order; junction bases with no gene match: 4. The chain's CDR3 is CAISGQGGQPQHF. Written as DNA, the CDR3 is TGTGCCATCAGTGGACAGGGTGGCCAGCCCCAGCATTTT.

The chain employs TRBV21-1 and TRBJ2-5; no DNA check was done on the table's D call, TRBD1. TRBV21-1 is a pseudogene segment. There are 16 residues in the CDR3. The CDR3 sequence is CASSPPGQEDQETQYF. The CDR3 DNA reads TGTGCCAGCAGCCCACCCGGACAGGAGGACCAAGAGACCCAGTACTTC.

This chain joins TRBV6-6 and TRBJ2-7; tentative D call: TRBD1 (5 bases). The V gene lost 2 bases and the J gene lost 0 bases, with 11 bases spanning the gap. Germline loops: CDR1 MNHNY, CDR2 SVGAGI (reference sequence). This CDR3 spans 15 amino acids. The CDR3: CASSYRGRSSYEQYF. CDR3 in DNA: TGTGCCAGCAGTTACAGGGGAAGGAGCTCCTACGAGCAGTACTTC.